The rows below give T cell receptor beta chains drawn from one sample of a study of cytomegalovirus exposure and HLA in healthy donors. Here immunoSEQ multiplex PCR was the method, and the copy in TCRdb shows in-frame clones only, minus some. Among approximately 150,000 clones listed, about 70% were seen once. The specimen was PBMCs. The receptors stem from a male donor in good health and CMV-seronegative. CDR3s include the opening cysteine and the closing phenylalanine or tryptophan. The D gene is left open where the match is weak. A row's size may be missing; if present it is once, few, many or a size class.

cdr3_length j_call v_call clone_size d_call cdr3_nt cdr3_aa
17 TRBJ1-4 TRBV4-1 NA TRBD1 TGCGCCAGCAGCCAAGGTTCCACGACAGGGACCTATGAAAAACTGTTTTTT CASSQGSTTGTYEKLFF
13 TRBJ2-7 TRBV10-2 NA NA TGCGCCAGCAGTGACGTGGGGGCGTCTGAGCAGTACTTC CASSDVGASEQYF
14 TRBJ2-7 TRBV30 once NA TGTGCCTGGAGTTCGGGAGCCCCCGTATACGAGCAGTACTTC CAWSSGAPVYEQYF
15 TRBJ2-2 TRBV5-5 medium-sized NA TGTGCCAGCAGCGACCCGGGACACCTTGGTGAGGAGCTGTTTTTT CASSDPGHLGEELFF
13 TRBJ1-2 TRBV30 NA TRBD1 TGTGCATCCGGTCTGACAGGGGCTTCTGGCTACACCTTC CASGLTGASGYTF
14 TRBJ2-7 TRBV19 NA TRBD1 TGTGCCAGTAGTGTCGTCAGGGGGTCCTACGAGCAGTACTTC CASSVVRGSYEQYF
15 TRBJ2-1 TRBV5-4 once TRBD2 TGTGCCAGCAGCTTGACTAGCGGGAAGACTCAAGAGCAGTTCTTC CASSLTSGKTQEQFF
14 TRBJ2-1 TRBV10-3 NA TRBD1 TGTGCCACACTCCCCGGGACAGGCGTCAATGAGCAGTTCTTC CATLPGTGVNEQFF
20 TRBJ2-3 TRBV2 NA TRBD2 TGTGCCAGCAGTGAACGCCGGACTAGCGGGGGCCTAAAAAGCACAGATACGCAGTATTTT CASSERRTSGGLKSTDTQYF
16 TRBJ2-2 TRBV13 NA NA TGTGCCAGCAGCTTGGTGACCGGAGCGAACACCGGGGAGCTGTTTTTT CASSLVTGANTGELFF
15 TRBJ1-1 TRBV19 NA NA TGTGCCAGTAGTGTCCCGGGACACAAGAACACTGAAGCTTTCTTT CASSVPGHKNTEAFF
16 TRBJ1-5 TRBV6-1 NA TRBD1 TGTGCCAGCAGTGAGGGACAGAATCTTAATATGAGGCCCCAGCATTTT CASSEGQNLNMRPQHF
15 TRBJ2-3 TRBV6-5 NA TRBD1 TGTGCCAGCAGTTTATGGACAGGGGGAACAGATACGCAGTATTTT CASSLWTGGTDTQYF
16 TRBJ1-5 TRBV7-7 NA NA TGTGCCAGCAGCTTAGAGGGTCGGGGGGCGGGACAGCCCCAGCATTTT CASSLEGRGAGQPQHF
15 TRBJ2-7 TRBV10-3 NA TRBD2 TGTGCCATCAGGCCAGCGGGAAGATCTGACTACGAGCAGTACTTC CAIRPAGRSDYEQYF
17 TRBJ1-1 TRBV4-3 NA TRBD1 TGCGCCAGCAGCTCAGGGACAGGGGGCAATCCGTACACTGAAGCTTTCTTT CASSSGTGGNPYTEAFF
18 TRBJ2-1 TRBV5-1 NA TRBD1 TGCGCCAGCAGCTTGATACCCCAGACAGGGATCCCCGGAAGGGAGCAGTTCTTC CASSLIPQTGIPGREQFF
14 TRBJ1-1 TRBV30 NA NA TGTGCCTGGAGTGTGAAGGGGTTGCGCACTGAAGCTTTCTTT CAWSVKGLRTEAFF
14 TRBJ1-1 TRBV5-1 NA NA TGCGCCAGCAGCCCCGGGGTTCCGAGGACTGAAGCTTTCTTT CASSPGVPRTEAFF
15 TRBJ1-2 TRBV29-1 NA TRBD1 TGCAGCGTTTTGTTGGGCCGGGGGACAGGGTATGGCTACACCTTC CSVLLGRGTGYGYTF
12 TRBJ2-7 TRBV30 NA NA TGTGCCTGGGGGGAGGCGACCTACGAGCAGTACTTC CAWGEATYEQYF
14 TRBJ2-7 TRBV5-1 NA TRBD1 TGCGCCAGCAGCTCTACCGGGACAGTGTACGAGCAGTACTTC CASSSTGTVYEQYF
13 TRBJ1-1 TRBV7-3 few NA TGTGCCAGCAGCTTCAGGGAGAACACTGAAGCTTTCTTT CASSFRENTEAFF
15 TRBJ1-1 TRBV27 NA NA TGTGCCAGCAGTCGGTCCTCGACATTGAACACTGAAGCTTTCTTT CASSRSSTLNTEAFF
13 TRBJ1-1 TRBV7-2 NA NA TGTGCCAGCAGCTTAGAGGGGGGGGGCGAGGCTTTCTTT CASSLEGGGEAFF
14 TRBJ2-7 TRBV2 NA NA TGTGCCAGCCGGCAGGGCTCGGACTCCTACGAGCAGTACTTC CASRQGSDSYEQYF
14 TRBJ2-3 TRBV7-2 NA TRBD2 TGTGCCAGCAGCTTACTCACTAGCGGGAGTCGACGGTATTTT CASSLLTSGSRRYF
14 TRBJ1-1 TRBV5-1 NA TRBD1 TGCGCCAGCAGCCTACAGGGGAGGAACACTGAAGCTTTCTTT CASSLQGRNTEAFF
14 TRBJ2-5 TRBV7-9 NA TRBD1 TGTGCCAGCAGCTTAGACAGGGGGAAGGAGACCCAGTACTTC CASSLDRGKETQYF
15 TRBJ2-5 TRBV19 few NA TGTGCCAGTAGTATTGGGCAGGTTCTTGGTGAGACCCAGTACTTC CASSIGQVLGETQYF
15 TRBJ2-7 TRBV6-5 NA TRBD2 TGTGCCAGCAGTTCCAGACTAGCGGGGGGTTACGAGCAGTACTTC CASSSRLAGGYEQYF
15 TRBJ1-6 TRBV28 NA NA TGTGCCAGCAGTCCAGACAGGTTTCTTAATTCACCCCTCCACTTT CASSPDRFLNSPLHF
16 TRBJ2-7 TRBV5-6 NA TRBD1 TGTGCCAGCAGCCTGAATGGCCAAGGGGGCTTTTCCGAGCAGTACTTC CASSLNGQGGFSEQYF
14 TRBJ1-2 TRBV5-1 NA TRBD1 TGCGCCAGCAGCTCTGGACAGGGCTCCTATGGCTACACCTTC CASSSGQGSYGYTF
14 TRBJ2-7 TRBV11-1 NA TRBD1 TGTGCCAGCAGCACTCGGACAGGGTGGGACGAGCAGTACTTC CASSTRTGWDEQYF
18 TRBJ2-3 TRBV18 NA TRBD2 TGTGCCAGCTCACCACCAATACTAGCGGGAGAGATAGGGGATACGCAGTATTTT CASSPPILAGEIGDTQYF
16 TRBJ2-2 TRBV6-6 NA NA TGTGCCAGCAGTCACCCCGCCCGGGGTAACACCGGGGAGCTGTTTTTT CASSHPARGNTGELFF
15 TRBJ2-1 TRBV5-4 NA TRBD1 TGTGCCAGCAGCTCCCGGGACAGGGTCTACAATGAGCAGTTCTTC CASSSRDRVYNEQFF
19 TRBJ2-6 TRBV9 few TRBD1 TGTGCCAGCACCAGTGTTCGCGACAGGGGGATAGGTGGGGCCAACGTCCTGACTTTC CASTSVRDRGIGGANVLTF
17 TRBJ2-3 TRBV19 NA TRBD2 TGTGCCAGTAGAACTCCGGGACTAGCGGGAGAGGCAGATACGCAGTATTTT CASRTPGLAGEADTQYF
15 TRBJ1-1 TRBV28 once NA TGTGCCAGCAGTTTATTACAGGGTAGTGGCACTGAAGCTTTCTTT CASSLLQGSGTEAFF
15 TRBJ1-2 TRBV19 once TRBD1 TGTGCCAGTAATCTGGGCAGGGGGCCTGGGCATGGCTACACCTTC CASNLGRGPGHGYTF
15 TRBJ1-1 TRBV30 NA NA TGTGCCTGGAGTCCCTCGATGTTAATCAGGGGCACGGCTTTCTTT CAWSPSMLIRGTAFF
15 TRBJ1-2 TRBV5-6 NA NA TGTGCCAGCAGCTCCGTCGGAGGGATTGGGTATGGCTACACCTTC CASSSVGGIGYGYTF
16 TRBJ1-1 TRBV27 NA TRBD1 TGTGCCAGCAGTTACCGGGACAGAGGCAAAAATTCTGAAGCTTTCTTT CASSYRDRGKNSEAFF
16 TRBJ2-7 TRBV19 once NA TGTGCCAGTAGTATAGCCCCCCAGACAGATTACTACGAGCAGTACTTC CASSIAPQTDYYEQYF
14 TRBJ1-2 TRBV28 NA TRBD1 TGTGCCAGCAGAATGGGACAGGGGACCTATGGCTACACCTTC CASRMGQGTYGYTF
16 TRBJ1-6 TRBV2 NA NA TGTGCCAGCAGTAGCAGGGAAAGCTCCTATAATTCACCCCTCCACTTT CASSSRESSYNSPLHF
16 TRBJ2-6 TRBV11-3 NA NA TGTGCCAGCAGCCCCGGACAGATCTCTGGGGCCAACGTCCTGACTTTC CASSPGQISGANVLTF
16 TRBJ1-5 TRBV23-1 NA NA TGCGCCAGCAGTCGCGAAGAGGAGACGGCTAATCAGCCCCAGCATTTT CASSREEETANQPQHF
14 TRBJ2-5 TRBV28 NA NA TGTGCCAGCAGTATCCCGGGACTGCAAGAGACCCAGTACTTC CASSIPGLQETQYF
12 TRBJ2-1 TRBV10-2 NA TRBD2 TGCGCCAGCAGTGCGAGCGGGAGGGAGCAGTTCTTC CASSASGREQFF
16 TRBJ2-7 TRBV7-2 NA TRBD1 TGTGCCAGCAGCTTAGTCGGGACAGGACCGGGCTACGAGCAGTACTTC CASSLVGTGPGYEQYF
14 TRBJ2-2 TRBV4-1 NA NA TGCGCCAGCAGCCAGAGCAGGGAGGCCGGGGAGCTGTTTTTT CASSQSREAGELFF
15 TRBJ2-7 TRBV27 NA TRBD2 TGTGCCAGCAGTCTTAGACTAGCGGGGGGTTACGAGCAGTACTTC CASSLRLAGGYEQYF
13 TRBJ2-7 TRBV5-6 NA TRBD1 TGTGCCAGCAGCCCGGGACAGACCCGCGAGCAGTACTTC CASSPGQTREQYF
16 TRBJ1-4 TRBV13 NA TRBD1 TGTGCCAGCTCCTCTTACAGGCCAGGGGGAAGAGAAAAACTGTTTTTT CASSSYRPGGREKLFF
14 TRBJ1-2 TRBV4-2 NA NA TGTGCCAGCACGCGGGCTCCCGCGGTCTATGGCTACACCTTC CASTRAPAVYGYTF
14 TRBJ2-5 TRBV27 NA NA TGTGCCAGCAGCCCCACTCAGGTCCAAGAGACCCAGTACTTC CASSPTQVQETQYF